These T cell receptor beta chains were read from a single sample in a study of cytomegalovirus exposure and HLA in healthy donors. The table came from immunoSEQ multiplex PCR; TCRdb's copy has only in-frame clones and leaves some out. The top ten clones hold roughly 1.4% of a sample with about 160,000 clones, approximately 62% of them seen once. The sequencing input was PBMCs. All receptors come from a man aged 50 to 60 in good health and CMV-seronegative. Both conserved end residues are trimmed from each CDR3.

v_call	j_call	cdr3_aa
TRBV13	TRBJ2-3	ASSLLFAFEAGGQSTDTQY
TRBV19	TRBJ2-2	ASSRGLAGARNTGELF
TRBV9	TRBJ1-1	ASSVAGGGGTHTEAF
TRBV20-1	TRBJ1-1	SARREEAF
TRBV18	TRBJ1-6	ASSPGQYNSPLH
TRBV4-1	TRBJ1-3	ASSQEGGGAGNTIY
TRBV7-8	TRBJ2-7	ASSLAADYSYEQY
TRBV9	TRBJ1-4	ASSPRQGVNEKLF
TRBV4-1	TRBJ1-4	ASSQDVFANEKLF
TRBV5-1	TRBJ2-2	ASSPGTGGAKDTGELF
TRBV18	TRBJ2-5	ASSPQYTGETQY
TRBV5-1	TRBJ1-3	ASSLYGEAGNTIY
TRBV5-1	TRBJ2-1	ASSTDRGSYNEQF
TRBV5-1	TRBJ2-3	ASSLTSTSTDTQY
TRBV7-2	TRBJ1-1	ASSPRGGNTEAF
TRBV7-8	TRBJ1-5	ASSLADRLNQPQH
TRBV11-3	TRBJ2-1	ASSTLTSGGPV
TRBV28	TRBJ1-6	ASSPQGRSSYNSPLH
TRBV5-4	TRBJ2-7	ASSLAGGRSYEQY
TRBV29-1	TRBJ1-2	SVLTGDGYGYT
TRBV6-6	TRBJ1-4	ASSPPQGGGEKLF
TRBV6-5	TRBJ1-2	ASSYSTGTANYGYT
TRBV2	-	ASSERSGGPYEQY
TRBV7-9	TRBJ2-7	ASSSRDRVFEQY
TRBV2	TRBJ1-2	ASSPPGQGRSGYT
TRBV7-9	TRBJ2-7	AAGVTPYEQY
TRBV9	TRBJ1-6	ASSASGVGSPLH
TRBV4-3	TRBJ2-3	ASSWRAADTQY
TRBV29-1	TRBJ1-3	SVGQKASNSGNTIY
TRBV19	TRBJ2-6	ASSIVGGSSSGANVLT
TRBV6-6	TRBJ2-3	ASRQPATNWQY
TRBV7-9	TRBJ2-7	ASSPEDKPTYEQY
TRBV28	TRBJ2-1	ASSLSGGGEQF
TRBV11-2	TRBJ1-4	ASSYVTGKLF
TRBV10-1	TRBJ2-7	ASSESRASGFYEQY